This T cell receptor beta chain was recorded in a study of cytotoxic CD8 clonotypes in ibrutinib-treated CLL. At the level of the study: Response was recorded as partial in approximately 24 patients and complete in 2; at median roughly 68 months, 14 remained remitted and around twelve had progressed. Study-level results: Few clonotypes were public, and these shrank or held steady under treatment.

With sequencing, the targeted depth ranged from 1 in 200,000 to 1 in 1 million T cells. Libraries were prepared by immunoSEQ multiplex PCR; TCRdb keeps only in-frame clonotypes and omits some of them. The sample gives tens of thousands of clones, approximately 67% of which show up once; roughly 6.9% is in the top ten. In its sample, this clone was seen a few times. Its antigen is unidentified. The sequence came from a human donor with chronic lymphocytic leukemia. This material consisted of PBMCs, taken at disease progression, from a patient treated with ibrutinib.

Here the CDR3 DNA reads TGTGCCAGCAGTTTACAGGGTTCTAATGAAAAACTGTTTTTT. It encodes CASSLQGSNEKLFF. The chain links TRBV27 to TRBJ1-4, with D possibly matching TRBD1 (5 bases). V lost 2 bases and J lost 3, with 7 bases in between. CDR3 size: 14 residues. Germline CDR1 MNHEY, CDR2 SMNVEV (reference sequence). Full variable domain (remainder filled in from reference TRBV27 and TRBJ1-4): EAQVTQNPRYLITVTGKKLTVTCSQNMNHEYMSWYRQDPGLGLRQIYYSMNVEVTDKGDVPEGYKVSRKEKRNFPLILESPSPNQTSLYFCASSLQGSNEKLFFGSGTQLSVL.